These T cell receptor beta chains were read from a single sample in a study of T cell changes during pregnancy in multiple sclerosis. Profiling relied on immunoSEQ multiplex PCR, and the TCRdb table lists in-frame clones only, not all of them. The top ten hold approximately 0.21% of the sample, which has approximately 57,000 clones, 92% seen once. This specimen consisted of CD4+ T cells from peripheral blood mononuclear cells, obtained in the second trimester of pregnancy. The source of these receptors is a female donor with multiple sclerosis, enrolled in a pregnancy study. The conserved cysteine and the conserved F or W are not part of the CDR3 here.

TRBJ1-5	TRBV18	ASSAGNSIQPQH
TRBJ2-7	TRBV7-3	ASSLEAGGGYEQY
TRBJ2-1	TRBV25-1	ASSVKRLAGGLNEQF
TRBJ1-2	TRBV30	AWSQEGPPWNYGYT
TRBJ2-2	TRBV5-1	ASSRRAVGEGRAGELF
TRBJ2-1	TRBV4-1	ASSQEWSGGTLLYNEQF
TRBJ2-1	TRBV11-1	ASNRGERGGRNEQF
TRBJ2-7	TRBV2	ASSGLYSEQY
TRBJ2-2	TRBV7-2	ASSQRGGLNTGELF
TRBJ1-4	TRBV15	ATSRDRGMWEKLF
TRBJ2-5	TRBV28	ASNPSPGLGSIQETQY
TRBJ1-5	TRBV19	ASRGTPYSNQPQH
TRBJ2-1	TRBV7-2	ASSWGTGGLSYNEQF
TRBJ2-1	TRBV7-3	ASSLSLAGDNEQF
TRBJ2-7	TRBV28	ASSTVAGGSYEQY
TRBJ1-2	TRBV4-2	ASSQDPRRSDGYT